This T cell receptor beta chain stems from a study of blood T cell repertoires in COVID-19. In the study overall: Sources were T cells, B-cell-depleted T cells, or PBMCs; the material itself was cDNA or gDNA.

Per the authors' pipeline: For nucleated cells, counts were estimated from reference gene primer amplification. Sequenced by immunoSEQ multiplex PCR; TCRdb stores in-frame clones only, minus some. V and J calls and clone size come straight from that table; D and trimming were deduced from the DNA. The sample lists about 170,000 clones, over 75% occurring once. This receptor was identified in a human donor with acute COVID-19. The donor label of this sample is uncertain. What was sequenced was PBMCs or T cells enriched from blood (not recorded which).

Here the CDR3 reads CASRNMGQNTDTQYF. The CDR3 DNA is TGTGCCAGCAGAAATATGGGACAGAACACAGATACGCAGTATTTT. The chain combines TRBV27 with TRBJ2-3, with 7 nucleotides matching TRBD1. This CDR3 is built from 15 residues. Germline V gene data show CDR1 as MNHEY and CDR2 as SMNVEV (reference sequence). Germline trimming cut 6 bases from V and 2 bases from J; bases unmatched to any gene: 8.